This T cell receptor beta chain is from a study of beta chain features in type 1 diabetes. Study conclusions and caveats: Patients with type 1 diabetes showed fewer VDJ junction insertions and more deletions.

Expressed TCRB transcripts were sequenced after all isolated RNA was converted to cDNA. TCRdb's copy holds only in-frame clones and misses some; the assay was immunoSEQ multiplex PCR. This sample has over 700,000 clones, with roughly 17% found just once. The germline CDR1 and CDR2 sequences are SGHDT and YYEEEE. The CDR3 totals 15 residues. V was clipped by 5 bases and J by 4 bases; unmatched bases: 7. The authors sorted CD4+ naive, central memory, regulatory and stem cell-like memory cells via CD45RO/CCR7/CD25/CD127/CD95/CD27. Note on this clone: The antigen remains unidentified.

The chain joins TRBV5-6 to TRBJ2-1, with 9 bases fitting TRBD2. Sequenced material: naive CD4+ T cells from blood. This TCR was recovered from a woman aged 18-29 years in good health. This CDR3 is CASRYGLAPYNEQFF. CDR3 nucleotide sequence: TGTGCCAGCAGATACGGACTAGCGCCTTACAATGAGCAGTTCTTC. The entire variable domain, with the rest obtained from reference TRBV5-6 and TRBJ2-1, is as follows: DAGVTQSPTHLIKTRGQQVTLRCSPKSGHDTVSWYQQALGQGPQFIFQYYEEEERQRGNFPDRFSGHQFPNYSSELNVNALLLGDSALYLCASRYGLAPYNEQFFGPGTRLTVL.